A single sample is the source of the 27 T cell receptor beta chains below, sequenced in a study of blood T cell repertoires in COVID-19. Clones were read by immunoSEQ multiplex PCR, and TCRdb kept only the in-frame ones, dropping some. The table has some 30,000 clones, almost 85% seen once; the top ten hold 9% to 10%. Specimen: peripheral blood. These TCRs come from a man older than 75 with active COVID-19.

The CDR3 DNA sequence: TGTGCCAGCAAAACGACAGGGGGCATCGACGAGCAGTACTTC. Its protein product is CASKTTGGIDEQYF. The chain links TRBV5-6 to TRBJ2-7; 10 bases are shared with TRBD1. CDR3 size: 14 residues. Germline V gene lookup returns CDR1 SGHDT and CDR2 YYEEEE. Trimming removed 6 bases from V and 5 bases from J; junction bases left unmatched: 8.

This clone has just one count. The genes are TRBV2 and TRBJ2-5, with 8 positions matching TRBD2. The length of the CDR3 is 15 residues. Germline assignment: CDR1 SNHLY and CDR2 FYNNEI. V gave up 3 bases and J gave up 5 bases; unmatched junction bases: 8. Here the CDR3 reads CASSESGGPRETQYF. In DNA, the CDR3 is TGTGCCAGCAGTGAGTCGGGGGGGCCTAGGGAGACCCAGTACTTC.

The chain joins TRBV10-3 to TRBJ1-4, with D perhaps TRBD1 (5 bases). Germline CDR1 ENHRY, CDR2 SYGVKD. This CDR3 has 13 residues. Trimming took 6 bases from V and 8 from J, leaving 13 bases between them. The CDR3 is CAIRGQGNEKLFF. DNA of the CDR3: TGTGCCATCAGGGGCCAGGGTAACGAAAAACTGTTTTTT.

The chain carries TRBV5-1 and TRBJ1-2, with D maybe TRBD1 (5 bases). The CDR3 has 15 residues. Germline V gene data show CDR1 as SGHRS and CDR2 as YFSETQ. V dropped 2 bases and J dropped 0 bases, with 11 bases sitting between them. Written as DNA, the CDR3 is TGCGCCAGCAGCTTCCAGGGTACTTCTAACTATGGCTACACCTTC. It translates to CASSFQGTSNYGYTF.

The rearrangement links TRBV2 to TRBJ1-5; D unresolved. The CDR3 is 13 amino acids. Looked up from germline, CDR1 is SNHLY and CDR2 is FYNNEI. Trimming pared 8 bases from V and 4 bases from J, leaving 12 bases between. The CDR3 DNA follows: TGTGCCAGCCTCCTGCGGGGAAATCAGCCCCAGCATTTT. Protein sequence: CASLLRGNQPQHF.

The chain has TRBV5-1 and TRBJ2-1; tentative D call: TRBD1 (6 bases). The germline CDR1 and CDR2 sequences are SGHRS and YFSETQ. This CDR3 is 15 amino acids long. V dropped 3 bases and J dropped 11 bases, with 21 bases sitting between them. In DNA form, the CDR3 reads TGCGCCAGCAGCTGGGAATTAGGACAGCCGATTCAGCAGTTCTTC. This encodes CASSWELGQPIQQFF.

This chain connects TRBV21-1 to TRBJ1-2; the table assigns TRBD1, which was not confirmed against the DNA. TRBV21-1 counts as a pseudogene. The CDR3 has 17 residues. The CDR3 loop is CASSEAIPGQRIVGYTF. CDR3 sequence (DNA): TGTGCCAGCAGCGAAGCGATTCCGGGACAAAGGATAGTTGGCTACACCTTC.

The chain joins TRBV6-2 or TRBV6-3 to TRBJ2-7, with TRBD2 as a possible D gene (6 bases). Looked up from germline, CDR1 is MNHEY and CDR2 is SVGEGT. The CDR3 totals 14 residues. V shed 4 bases and J shed 4 bases, with 14 bases lying between them. This chain's CDR3 is CASSSRDFGYEQYF. The DNA of the CDR3 is TGTGCCAGCAGTTCCCGGGACTTCGGGTACGAGCAGTACTTC.

The V call is TRBV25-1, the J call TRBJ1-2, with D uncertain. CDR1 and CDR2 (germline): MGHDK, SYGVNS. The V gene lost 5 bases and the J gene lost 4 bases, with 11 bases spanning the gap. This CDR3 comprises 13 residues. CDR3 DNA: TGTGCCAGCAGTACTTTGAACCTCTATGGCTACACCTTC. Its translation is CASSTLNLYGYTF.

This chain connects TRBV18 to TRBJ2-1, with D possibly TRBD2 on 5 matching bases. CDR1 KGHSH and CDR2 LQKENI come from the germline V gene. This CDR3 region has 15 residues. Trimming left V 0 bases short and J 3 bases short, with 9 bases between. CDR3 sequence reads: CASSPPSRGYNEQFF. CDR3 DNA: TGTGCCAGCTCACCACCCTCCCGGGGCTACAATGAGCAGTTCTTC.

The chain uses TRBV9 and TRBJ2-1, with TRBD2 identical over 9 bases. The ends lost 4 bases at V and 4 bases at J; junction bases unmatched: 15. The CDR3 sequence is 18 residues long. From germline, CDR1 is SGDLS and CDR2 YYNGEE. CDR3 sequence: CASSFFPPLSGGYNEQFF. The CDR3 nucleotides read TGTGCCAGCAGCTTTTTCCCCCCTTTGAGCGGGGGGTACAATGAGCAGTTCTTC.

The chain links TRBV4-1 to TRBJ1-1, with D possibly matching TRBD1 (6 bases). Germline V gives CDR1 MGHRA, CDR2 YSYEKL. The CDR3 runs 15 residues. The germline V and J ends were trimmed by 5 bases and 5 bases, with 18 bases remaining between them. CDR3 residues: CASSSQGGGGTEAFF. DNA for the CDR3: TGCGCCAGCAGCTCCCAGGGAGGGGGAGGTACTGAAGCTTTCTTT.

V is TRBV11-2 and J is TRBJ2-1; D gene unclear. CDR3 length: 13 residues. Germline CDR1 SGHAT, CDR2 FQNNGV. V lost 1 base and J 4 bases, leaving 5 bases between the germline ends. DNA of the CDR3: TGTGCCAGCAGCTTAGCGCAGTACAATGAGCAGTTCTTC. It yields the protein CASSLAQYNEQFF.

The V call is TRBV11-2, the J call TRBJ2-5, with D maybe TRBD1 (6 bases). With 8 bases removed from V and 4 bases from J, the gap between germline ends came to 14 bases. The CDR3 has 13 residues. CDR1 and CDR2 from the germline V gene are SGHAT and FQNNGV. The chain's CDR3 is CASGVGARETQYF. CDR3 nucleotides: TGTGCCAGCGGCGTGGGGGCCCGAGAGACCCAGTACTTC.

The chain combines TRBV20-1 with TRBJ2-5; the D is unclear. V was trimmed by 3 bases and J by 7 bases, leaving 21 bases between them. The CDR3 runs 15 residues. CDR1 and CDR2 (germline): DFQATT, SNEGSKA (reference sequence). The CDR3: CSASSGHKRSGTQYF. The DNA of the CDR3 is TGCAGTGCTAGTTCAGGCCACAAAAGAAGTGGGACCCAGTACTTC.

This chain links TRBV3-1 (or the pseudogene TRBV3-2) with TRBJ2-2; perhaps TRBD2 as D (6 bases). Trimming stripped 1 base from V and 0 bases from J, with 9 bases between. This CDR3 spans 16 amino acids. Germline V gene sequence: CDR1 LGHDT, CDR2 YNNKEL (reference sequence). The CDR3: CASSQGGGTNTGELFF. CDR3 DNA sequence: TGTGCCAGCAGCCAAGGCGGCGGGACGAACACCGGGGAGCTGTTTTTT.

As DNA, the CDR3 is TGTGCCAGCAGTCCAACGGGACTAGCGAGCTCCTACGAGCAGTACTTC. This gives the protein CASSPTGLASSYEQYF. The gene calls are TRBV27 and TRBJ2-7; 10 bases agree with TRBD2. The CDR3 length is 16 residues. Germline CDR1 MNHEY, CDR2 SMNVEV (reference sequence). The V gene end was trimmed by 5 bases and the J gene end by 0 bases; junction bases not matched to a gene: 7.

The J gene is TRBJ2-3, the V gene TRBV10-3; 7 positions agree with TRBD2. This CDR3 region has 14 residues. Germline V gene data show CDR1 as ENHRY and CDR2 as SYGVKD. V was clipped by 6 bases and J by 5 bases; unmatched bases: 8. In nucleotides, the CDR3 is TGTGCCATCAGCCGGACTAGAATTGGAGATACGCAGTATTTT. Amino acid sequence: CAISRTRIGDTQYF.

The rearrangement joins TRBV29-1 to TRBJ2-7; 9 bases map to TRBD1. CDR3 length: 13 residues. The trim removed 1 base at V and 7 bases at J, leaving 5 bases unmatched. The V gene's germline CDR1 is SQVTM and CDR2 ANQGSEA. CDR3 nucleotide sequence: TGCAGCGTTGAAGTACAGGGGGCTGGTGAGCAGTACTTC. Protein product: CSVEVQGAGEQYF.

CDR3 region: CASTQGGLAGGRREQYF. As DNA, the CDR3 is TGTGCCAGCACCCAGGGTGGACTAGCGGGGGGACGTCGCGAGCAGTACTTC. The genes are TRBV3-1 (or the pseudogene TRBV3-2) and TRBJ2-7; 14 bases line up with TRBD2. Germline trimming cut 7 bases from V and 6 bases from J; bases unmatched to any gene: 14. Germline V CDR1 and CDR2: LGHDT, YNNKEL (reference sequence). This CDR3 contains 17 residues.

The J gene is TRBJ2-4, the V gene TRBV19, with D tentatively TRBD2 (6 bases). Trimming left V 3 bases short and J 2 bases short, with 20 bases between. Germline V gene lookup returns CDR1 LNHDA and CDR2 SQIVND (reference sequence). This CDR3 is 18 amino acids long. This chain's CDR3 is CASSIRHLRGTPKNIQYF. The CDR3 DNA is TGTGCCAGTAGTATCCGGCATCTCCGGGGGACCCCCAAAAACATTCAGTACTTC. Combining the CDR3 with reference TRBV19 and TRBJ2-4 gives the whole variable domain DGGITQSPKYLFRKEGQNVTLSCEQNLNHDAMYWYRQDPGQGLRLIYYSQIVNDFQKGDIAEGYSVSREKKESFPLTVTSAQKNPTAFYLCASSIRHLRGTPKNIQYFGAGTRLSVL.

The genes are TRBV29-1 and TRBJ2-7, with TRBD2 as a possible D gene (6 bases). Germline CDR1 reads SQVTM; CDR2 reads ANQGSEA. This CDR3 region has 15 residues. V was cut by 4 bases and J by 1 base, with 17 bases left in between. CDR3 in amino acids: CSVVEGMGNSYEQYF. The CDR3 DNA follows: TGCAGCGTTGTGGAGGGTATGGGGAATTCCTACGAGCAGTACTTC.

The chain joins TRBV5-6 to TRBJ2-7; 7 bases are a match to TRBD1. After removal of 3 bases from V and 3 bases from J, the junction contained 6 bases not matched to a gene. The CDR3 has 14 amino acids. The germline gives CDR1 SGHDT, CDR2 YYEEEE. The CDR3, as DNA: TGTGCCAGCAGCTGGGGGACAGAAGTCTACGAGCAGTACTTC. Translation: CASSWGTEVYEQYF.

This chain joins TRBV19 and TRBJ1-4, with 7 bases identical to TRBD1. Looked up from germline, CDR1 is LNHDA and CDR2 is SQIVND (reference sequence). The CDR3 spans 16 residues. V shed 9 bases and J 1 base; nucleotides not matched to a gene: 11. CDR3 in DNA: TGTGCCAGCCGGTCACAGGGGCGGCTAACTAATGAAAAACTGTTTTTT. It codes for CASRSQGRLTNEKLFF.

The chain links TRBV4-1 to TRBJ2-3; D is perhaps TRBD1 (6 bases). The CDR3 is made up of 14 amino acids. The V and J ends lost 0 bases and 8 bases respectively, with 12 bases between them. Germline lookup yields CDR1 MGHRA and CDR2 YSYEKL. The CDR3 nucleotides are TGCGCCAGCAGCCAAGAGTTACAGGGTGTTACGCAGTATTTT. Translation gives CASSQELQGVTQYF.

The chain couples TRBV3-1 (or the pseudogene TRBV3-2) to TRBJ1-2; 9 nucleotides match TRBD1. Germline V gene data show CDR1 as LGHDT and CDR2 as YNNKEL (reference sequence). V lost 5 bases to trimming and J lost 5 bases; unmatched junction nucleotides: 9. This CDR3 has 15 residues. CDR3 residues: CASSSWTGASYGYTF. CDR3 in DNA: TGTGCCAGCAGCTCGTGGACAGGGGCAAGTTATGGCTACACCTTC.

The chain couples TRBV5-6 to TRBJ2-3; 8 nucleotides agree with TRBD2. Germline V gene lookup returns CDR1 SGHDT and CDR2 YYEEEE. J was trimmed by 0 bases and V by 0 bases; bases with no gene match: 3. This CDR3 has 16 residues. DNA of the CDR3: TGTGCCAGCAGCTTGGCGACTAGCGCCAGCACAGATACGCAGTATTTT. Translating gives CASSLATSASTDTQYF.